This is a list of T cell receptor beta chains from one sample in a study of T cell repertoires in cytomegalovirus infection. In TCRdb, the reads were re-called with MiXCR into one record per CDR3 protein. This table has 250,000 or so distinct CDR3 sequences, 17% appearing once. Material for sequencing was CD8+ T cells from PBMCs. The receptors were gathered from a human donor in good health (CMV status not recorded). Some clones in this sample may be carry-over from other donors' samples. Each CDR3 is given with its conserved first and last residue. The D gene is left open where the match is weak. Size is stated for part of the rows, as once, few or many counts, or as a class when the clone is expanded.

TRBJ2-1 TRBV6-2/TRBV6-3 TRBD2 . TGTGCCAGCAGTCCGAGGGAGGGACGGAATTACAATGAGCAGTTCTTC CASSPREGRNYNEQFF
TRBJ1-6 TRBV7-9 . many TGTGCCAGCAGCTTAAATTTGGGTTCCAATACACCCCTCCACTTT CASSLNLGSNTPLHF
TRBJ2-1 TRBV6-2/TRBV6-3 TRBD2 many TGTGCCAGCAGTTACCCCGGCGGGGGGGCCCGCAATGAGCAGTTCTTC CASSYPGGGARNEQFF
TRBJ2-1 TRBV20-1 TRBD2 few TGCAGTGCTAGAGATCTAAGCGGGGGATACAATGAGCAGTTCTTC CSARDLSGGYNEQFF
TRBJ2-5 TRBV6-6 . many TGTGCCACCTCACCCCAAGAGACCCAGTACTTC CATSPQETQYF
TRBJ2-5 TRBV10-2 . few TGCGCCAGCAGTGAGGACGGAGGGGGGGGAGAGACCCAGTACTTC CASSEDGGGGETQYF
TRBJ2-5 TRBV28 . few TGTGCCAGCAGTTCCGAGAATGGACCAGCGTATGGAGAGACCCAGTACTTC CASSSENGPAYGETQYF
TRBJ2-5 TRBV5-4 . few TGTGCCAGCAGCTTGGGTCCAGGGCAAGAGACCCAGTACTTC CASSLGPGQETQYF
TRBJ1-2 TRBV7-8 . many TGTGCCAGCAGCGCTAACAGGGCTCCAACCTATGGCTACACCTTC CASSANRAPTYGYTF
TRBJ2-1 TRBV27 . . TGTGCCAGCAGACAACAGGAATACAATGAGCAGTTCTTC CASRQQEYNEQFF
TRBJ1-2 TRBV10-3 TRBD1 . TGTGCCATCAGTGAAAGGACAGGGGATGGCTACACCTTC CAISERTGDGYTF
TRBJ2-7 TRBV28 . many TGTGCCAGTCTTACAGCCTCCTACGAGCAGTACTTC CASLTASYEQYF
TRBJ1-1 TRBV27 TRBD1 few TGTGCCAGCAGCAAGGACAGGGGGACTATAACTGAAGCTTTCTTT CASSKDRGTITEAFF
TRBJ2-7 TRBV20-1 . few TGCAGTGCTAGAGATAGTTTTTGGTCAGACTCCTACGAGCAGTACTTC CSARDSFWSDSYEQYF
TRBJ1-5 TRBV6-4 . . TGTGCCAGCAGTGTAAGTCAGCCCCAGCATTTT CASSVSQPQHF
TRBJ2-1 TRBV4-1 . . TGCGCCAGCAGCACTGTGGGGGGACTTTACAATGAGCAGTTCTTC CASSTVGGLYNEQFF
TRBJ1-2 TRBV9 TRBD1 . TGTGCCAGCAGCGGCGGGACAGTGGGACGGTATGGCTACACCTTC CASSGGTVGRYGYTF
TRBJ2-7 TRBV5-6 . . TGTGCCAGCAGCTTGGCCACTTTCTACGAGCAGTACTTC CASSLATFYEQYF
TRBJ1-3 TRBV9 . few TGTGCCAGCAGCCCAAGGACAAGTCGCCAAGTGACCCAAAACTCTGGAAACACCATATATTTT CASSPRTSRQVTQNSGNTIYF
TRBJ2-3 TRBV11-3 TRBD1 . TGTGCCAGCAGCCTAGGCGGACAGGGATTTACGGATACGCAGTATTTT CASSLGGQGFTDTQYF
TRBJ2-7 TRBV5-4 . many TGTGCCAGCAGCACTTTTCCACTGACCCACGAGCAGTACTTC CASSTFPLTHEQYF
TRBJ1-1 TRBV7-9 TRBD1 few TGTGCCAGCAGGGGCGGACAGGGGTTGAACACTGAAGCTTTCTTT CASRGGQGLNTEAFF
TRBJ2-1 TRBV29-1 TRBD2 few TGCAGCGTTGCTCCGGCCGGGGGGGCGGGGAATGAGCAGTTCTTC CSVAPAGGAGNEQFF
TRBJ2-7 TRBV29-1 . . TGCAGCGTTGAAGGGCCCGGGTACGAGCAGTACTTC CSVEGPGYEQYF
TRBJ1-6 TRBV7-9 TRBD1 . TGTGCCAGCAGCAAGGGACAGGGTTACTCTTCACCCCTCCACTTT CASSKGQGYSSPLHF
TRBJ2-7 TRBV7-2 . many TGTGCCAGCAGCTTAGAATTAGTGGGCAGCTCCTACGAGCAGTACTTC CASSLELVGSSYEQYF
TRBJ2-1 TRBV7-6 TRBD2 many TGTGCCAGCAGCTTAGAGCGGGGGAATGAGCAGTTCTTC CASSLERGNEQFF
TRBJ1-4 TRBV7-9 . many TGTGCCAGCAGCTTAGGGCGGCGGGAAGACGAAAAACTGTTTTTT CASSLGRREDEKLFF
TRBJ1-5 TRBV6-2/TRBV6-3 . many TGTGCCAGCAGTTACTTCCAGGGAGGCAATCAGCCCCAGCATTTT CASSYFQGGNQPQHF
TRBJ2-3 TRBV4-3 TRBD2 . TGCGCCAGCAGCCATCGGGCGGGAGAGGGCACAGATACGCAGTATTTT CASSHRAGEGTDTQYF
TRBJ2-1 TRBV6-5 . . TGTGCCAGCAGTTACTCTTTGGGGCAGATCTACAATGAGCAGTTCTTC CASSYSLGQIYNEQFF
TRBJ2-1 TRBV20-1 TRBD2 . TGCAGTGCTAGACTTTTCGCGGGGGGGAATTGGGACAATGAGCAGTTCTTC CSARLFAGGNWDNEQFF
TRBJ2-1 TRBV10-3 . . TGTGCCATCAGTGAAGGGGATGAGCAGTTCTTC CAISEGDEQFF
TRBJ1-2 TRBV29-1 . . TGCAGCGTAGATGGGGGCTATGGCTACACCTTC CSVDGGYGYTF
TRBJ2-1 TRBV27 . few TGTGCCAGCAGTTTATCTAGCGGCCTTTTCCCTGAGCAGTTCTTC CASSLSSGLFPEQFF
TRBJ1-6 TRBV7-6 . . TGTGCCAGCAGTAAAGAAGGGGGGAGCTCCTATAATTCACCCCTCCACTTT CASSKEGGSSYNSPLHF
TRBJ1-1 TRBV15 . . TGTGCCACCAGCAGAGATCGGGCAGCATTCAACACTGAAGCTTTCTTT CATSRDRAAFNTEAFF
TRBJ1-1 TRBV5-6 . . TGTGCCAGCAGCTACGGAGGCTTCGGGGTTGAGGGCACTGAAGCTTTCTTT CASSYGGFGVEGTEAFF
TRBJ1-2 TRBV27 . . TGTGCCAGCAGTTTAACCACCCGGCTGGGGGGAAACTATGGCTACACCTTC CASSLTTRLGGNYGYTF
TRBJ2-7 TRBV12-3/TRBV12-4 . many TGTGCCAGCAGTTTAGGCGGGACAGAGCGAGGGCAGTACTTC CASSLGGTERGQYF
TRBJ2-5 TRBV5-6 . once TGTGCCAGCAGCCGGGACATGGGGCAAGAGACCCAGTACTTC CASSRDMGQETQYF
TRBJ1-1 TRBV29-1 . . TGCAGCGTTTTTCGGGGGGAAACTGAAGCTTTCTTT CSVFRGETEAFF
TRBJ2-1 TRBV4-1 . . TGCGCCAGCAGCCCCCGGGGAGTGGAGCAGTTCTTC CASSPRGVEQFF
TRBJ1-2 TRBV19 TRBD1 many TGTGCCAGTAGTATGGCGGGACAGGAGAACTATGGCTACACCTTC CASSMAGQENYGYTF
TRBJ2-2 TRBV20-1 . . TGTGGCGGGAAGAACACCGGGGAGCTGTTTTTT CGGKNTGELFF
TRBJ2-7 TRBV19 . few TGTGCCAGTAGTTCAGGGATCACCTACGAGCAGTACTTC CASSSGITYEQYF
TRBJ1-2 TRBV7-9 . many TGTGCCAGCAGCCAAAACTCTAGGTCAGCGAAAAGTGGCTACACCTTC CASSQNSRSAKSGYTF
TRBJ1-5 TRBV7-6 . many TGTGCCAGCAGCTTATCTGGGACAAGCAATCAGCCCCAGCATTTT CASSLSGTSNQPQHF
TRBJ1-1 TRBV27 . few TGTGCCAGCAAGGTCGGAGGGACGAACACTGAAGCTTTCTTT CASKVGGTNTEAFF
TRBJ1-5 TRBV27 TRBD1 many TGTGCCAGCAGTTTAGTGACCGGGACAGGGCCCCAGCCCCAGCATTTT CASSLVTGTGPQPQHF
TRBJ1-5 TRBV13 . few TGTGCCAGCAGCGTCCGAGGGCAGCCCCAGCATTTT CASSVRGQPQHF
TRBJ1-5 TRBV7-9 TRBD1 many TGTGCCAGCAGCCCCGACAGGGTAGGCCAGCCCCAGCATTTT CASSPDRVGQPQHF
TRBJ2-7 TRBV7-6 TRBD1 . TGTGCCAGCAGCCTCGACAGGGTCTTTTACGAGCAGTACTTC CASSLDRVFYEQYF
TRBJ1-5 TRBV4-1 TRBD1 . TGCGCCAGCAGCCAAGATGGGACAGGGGGCTGGCAGCCCCAGCATTTT CASSQDGTGGWQPQHF
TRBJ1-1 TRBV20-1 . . TGCAGTGCTAGAGGTCGCAGGTTTACTGAAGCTTTCTTT CSARGRRFTEAFF
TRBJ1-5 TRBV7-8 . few TGTGCCAGCAGCTTTGGGGGGGGGAGTCAGCCCCAGCATTTT CASSFGGGSQPQHF
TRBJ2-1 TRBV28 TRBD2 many TGTGCCAGCAGTTTTCGGGCCCCAGAACGACTAGCAAGTAAGGGGAATGAGCAGTTCTTC CASSFRAPERLASKGNEQFF
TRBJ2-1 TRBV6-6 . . TGTGCCAGCAGGGGGCCTCGGCCGGCGGCCCTCAATGAGCAGTTCTTC CASRGPRPAALNEQFF
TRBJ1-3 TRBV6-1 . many TGTGCCAGCAGTGAATCGGGCTGGAGCTCTGGAAACACCATATATTTT CASSESGWSSGNTIYF